The rows below give T cell receptor beta chains drawn from one sample of a study of neurological immune-mediated disorders. Via MiXCR, TCRdb re-called the 5' RACE reads, giving one row per CDR3 protein. This table holds over 65,000 distinct CDR3 sequences, roughly 9.5% found once. Specimen: PBMCs. These TCRs come from a man between 50 and 59 years old in good health. CDR3s include the opening cysteine and the closing phenylalanine or tryptophan. A D gene is named only where the DNA matches it firmly. The size field is filled for only some rows; it gives once, few, many or a size class.

TRBJ2-3 TRBV9 TRBD2 many CASSSRTSGGTDTQYF TGTGCCAGCAGCTCCCGGACTAGCGGGGGCACAGATACGCAGTATTTT
TRBJ2-7 TRBV27 TRBD1 many CASSFTGERYEQYF TGTGCCAGCAGCTTCACAGGGGAGAGGTACGAGCAGTACTTC
TRBJ1-1 TRBV7-9 TRBD1 many CASSFSTKTGQGSSTEAFF TGTGCCAGCAGCTTTTCCACTAAGACGGGACAGGGATCGAGCACTGAAGCTTTCTTT
TRBJ2-5 TRBV29-1 TRBD2 many CSGQTSVQETQYF TGCAGCGGGCAGACTAGCGTCCAAGAGACCCAGTACTTC
TRBJ2-1 TRBV7-6 NA few CASSLAPDNEQFF TGTGCCAGCAGCTTAGCACCTGACAATGAGCAGTTCTTC
TRBJ2-2 TRBV12-3/TRBV12-4 NA many CASSLAPSNTGELFF TGTGCCAGCAGTTTGGCCCCCTCGAACACCGGGGAGCTGTTTTTT
TRBJ2-3 TRBV3-1 NA once CASSQGGLSGVDTQYF TGTGCCAGCAGCCAAGGAGGACTATCGGGTGTGGATACGCAGTATTTT
TRBJ1-2 TRBV4-3 NA many CASSPGQNYGYTF TGCGCCAGCAGCCCCGGACAGAACTATGGCTACACCTTC
TRBJ2-7 TRBV28 NA many CASKRFSYEQYF TGTGCCAGCAAACGGTTCTCCTACGAGCAGTACTTC
TRBJ2-6 TRBV20-1 TRBD2 many CSARVAGGPVSGANVLTF TGCAGTGCTAGGGTGGCGGGAGGGCCGGTCTCTGGGGCCAACGTCCTGACTTTC
TRBJ2-5 TRBV5-1 TRBD1 many CASSSRQGKETQYF TGCGCCAGCAGCTCCAGACAGGGAAAAGAGACCCAGTACTTC
TRBJ1-2 TRBV29-1 NA many CSVEDYQGGYGYTF TGCAGCGTTGAAGATTACCAGGGCGGCTATGGCTACACCTTC
TRBJ2-3 TRBV7-3 TRBD2 many CASSSLAGGRAGAPDTQYF TGTGCCAGCAGCTCACTAGCGGGGGGACGAGCAGGGGCACCAGATACGCAGTATTTT
TRBJ2-1 TRBV25-1 TRBD2 many CASSESRGGRNEQFF TGTGCCAGCAGTGAATCGCGGGGGGGCCGCAATGAGCAGTTCTTC
TRBJ1-2 TRBV5-1 NA many CASGNNYGYTF TGCGCCAGCGGGAATAACTATGGCTACACCTTC
TRBJ1-1 TRBV20-1 NA many CSAPKGGLRTEAFF TGCAGTGCTCCAAAGGGGGGACTTCGAACTGAAGCTTTCTTT
TRBJ2-5 TRBV7-2 NA many CASSRPGETQYF TGTGCCAGCAGCCGTCCGGGAGAGACCCAGTACTTC
TRBJ2-1 TRBV12-3/TRBV12-4 TRBD1 NA CASSLPGQGVDEQFF TGTGCCAGCAGTCTCCCGGGACAGGGGGTCGATGAGCAGTTCTTC
TRBJ2-1 TRBV20-1 NA NA CSAELRQVGGEQFF TGCAGTGCTGAACTTCGACAGGTAGGAGGTGAGCAGTTCTTC
TRBJ1-1 TRBV20-1 NA many CSARWGREAFF TGCAGTGCTAGATGGGGGAGGGAAGCTTTCTTT
TRBJ2-5 TRBV20-1 TRBD2 many CSARGTSGQETQYF TGCAGTGCTAGGGGTACTAGCGGGCAAGAGACCCAGTACTTC
TRBJ2-5 TRBV24-1 TRBD2 many CATSDPSGSGRSETQYF TGTGCCACCAGTGATCCCTCTGGTAGCGGGAGATCAGAGACCCAGTACTTC
TRBJ2-7 TRBV15 NA many CATSRGQIEQYF TGTGCCACCAGCAGAGGCCAGATCGAGCAGTACTTC
TRBJ1-4 TRBV3-1 NA many CASSQGGDEKLFF TGTGCCAGCAGCCAAGGGGGCGATGAAAAACTGTTTTTT
TRBJ2-6 TRBV5-1 NA many CASSPGTGANVLTF TGCGCCAGCAGCCCAGGGACTGGGGCCAACGTCCTGACTTTC
TRBJ1-2 TRBV3-1 NA many CASSEGGVARYGYTF TGTGCCAGCAGCGAAGGTGGGGTCGCTAGATATGGCTACACCTTC
TRBJ1-3 TRBV10-3 NA many CAISESGGNTIYF TGTGCCATCAGTGAGTCAGGTGGAAACACCATATATTTT
TRBJ1-1 TRBV12-3/TRBV12-4 NA many CASRITPGNTEAFF TGTGCCAGCAGGATCACCCCGGGGAACACTGAAGCTTTCTTT
TRBJ1-2 TRBV27 TRBD1 many CASSLNVRDRGSPNYGYTF TGTGCCAGCAGCCTGAACGTCCGGGACAGGGGTAGTCCTAACTATGGCTACACCTTC
TRBJ2-7 TRBV27 TRBD1 many CASKGTGVHEQYF TGTGCCAGCAAAGGGACAGGGGTCCACGAGCAGTACTTC
TRBJ2-3 TRBV6-5 NA many CASSYSAFRTGTDTQYF TGTGCCAGCAGTTACTCGGCCTTCCGGACAGGCACAGATACGCAGTATTTT
TRBJ1-2 TRBV12-3/TRBV12-4 TRBD1 many CASSTGTGRYGYTF TGTGCCAGCAGCACCGGGACAGGGAGGTATGGCTACACCTTC
TRBJ2-7 TRBV5-5 NA many CASSDPGLAHYEQYF TGTGCCAGCAGCGATCCGGGACTGGCTCACTACGAGCAGTACTTC
TRBJ2-1 TRBV5-1 NA many CASSPDGGKQFF TGCGCCAGCAGCCCAGACGGAGGGAAGCAGTTCTTC
TRBJ2-7 TRBV20-1 TRBD1 many CSARPGTGTYEQYF TGCAGTGCTAGACCCGGGACAGGGACCTACGAGCAGTACTTC
TRBJ2-7 TRBV11-2 NA many CASSFRSGEYGMSSYEQYF TGTGCCAGCAGCTTTCGGTCGGGCGAGTACGGGATGAGCTCCTACGAGCAGTACTTC
TRBJ1-5 TRBV12-3/TRBV12-4 NA many CASSFGGARQPQHF TGTGCCAGCAGTTTTGGGGGGGCGAGGCAGCCCCAGCATTTT
TRBJ2-1 TRBV15 TRBD2 many CATSRRTSGYNEQFF TGTGCCACCAGCAGGCGGACTAGCGGTTACAATGAGCAGTTCTTC
TRBJ2-5 TRBV29-1 TRBD1 many CSVDLPGTGPQETQYF TGCAGCGTTGACCTGCCCGGGACAGGGCCCCAAGAGACCCAGTACTTC
TRBJ2-7 TRBV12-3/TRBV12-4 NA many CASSEGFGQYF TGTGCCAGCAGTGAGGGGTTCGGGCAGTACTTC
TRBJ2-5 TRBV20-1 TRBD1 many CSAPRRDRRQETQYF TGCAGTGCTCCACGAAGGGACAGGCGCCAAGAGACCCAGTACTTC
TRBJ2-5 TRBV3-1 TRBD2 many CASSGLAGSETQYF TGTGCCAGCTCGGGACTAGCGGGATCGGAGACCCAGTACTTC
TRBJ2-3 TRBV5-1 NA many CASSAGVTDTQYF TGCGCCAGCAGCGCAGGGGTCACAGATACGCAGTATTTT
TRBJ1-6 TRBV7-2 NA many CASSPTVVSNSPLHF TGTGCCAGCAGCCCTACGGTGGTTTCGAATTCACCCCTCCACTTT